These T cell receptor beta chains were read from a single sample in a study of T cell repertoires in ileal Crohn's disease. The method was immunoSEQ multiplex PCR; TCRdb's version includes in-frame clones alone and lacks a portion of them. The sample has roughly 5,000 clones, roughly 80% seen once. Sequenced: ileal tissue. The receptors here all came from an adult with Crohn's disease. CDR3s leave out the opening cysteine and the closing phenylalanine or tryptophan.

j_call v_call cdr3_aa
TRBJ2-1 TRBV21-1 ASSKDPGTGRHNEQF
TRBJ2-3 TRBV2 ASRGTDTQY
TRBJ1-1 TRBV10-3 AISSSQGEDKTEAF
TRBJ2-3 TRBV6-1 ASTTGKTDTQY
TRBJ2-7 TRBV7-2 ASSLTSANLHEQY
TRBJ2-3 TRBV11-3 ASSPEGLVATDTQY
TRBJ1-1 TRBV6-5 ASRTATGNTEAF
TRBJ2-3 TRBV2 ASRGGQGVDTQY
TRBJ1-3 TRBV10-3 ATRARTGGDGNTIY
TRBJ1-1 TRBV6-5 ASSSLSGQGKAF
TRBJ1-6 TRBV18 ASSPGGQGNSPLH
TRBJ1-6 TRBV5-6 ASSLLGQGNSPLH
TRBJ2-5 TRBV9 ASSPGEGVGTQY
TRBJ2-1 TRBV12-5 ASAPGLANEQF
TRBJ2-2 TRBV4-1 ASSLRERDTGELF
TRBJ2-1 TRBV18 ASSPPSEGRNEQF
TRBJ1-1 TRBV18 ASSPTTGTEAF
TRBJ2-1 TRBV6-4 ASSGLAGAEQF
TRBJ1-2 TRBV6-1 ASSAPPGGRTHGYT
TRBJ2-2 TRBV7-3 ASGKGAATGELF
TRBJ2-5 TRBV27 ASKTSAYQETQY
TRBJ1-5 TRBV30 AWSGTGGNQPQH
TRBJ2-1 TRBV19 ASSIAIRAGSDEQF
TRBJ2-5 TRBV7-2 ASSSRLAEHQETQY
TRBJ2-2 TRBV5-1 ASSLTGGGTGELF
TRBJ2-6 TRBV15 ATRDSGANVLT
TRBJ1-2 TRBV2 ASSRQGMDYGYT
TRBJ1-4 TRBV18 ASKARTAGDEKLF
TRBJ1-2 TRBV28 ASSRTGNYGYT
TRBJ1-1 TRBV14 ASSQQGALSTEAF
TRBJ1-2 TRBV12-1 ASSLGHYGYT
TRBJ2-5 TRBV28 ASSSSGQQETQY
TRBJ2-3 TRBV9 ASSPLRGGPDTQY
TRBJ2-5 TRBV14 ASSQGQGVATQY
TRBJ1-1 TRBV6-8 ASSRTPGQMNTEAF
TRBJ1-3 TRBV29-1 SVQDRGKGNTIY
TRBJ1-3 TRBV9 ASSDRLSSGNTIY
TRBJ2-2 TRBV6-5 ASKVLPGESGELF
TRBJ2-7 TRBV7-2 ASSSKGANEQY
TRBJ1-6 TRBV4-2 ASSQVGGGNSPLH
TRBJ2-2 TRBV9 ASSPNPGTGELF
TRBJ2-3 TRBV7-2 ASSLARGLAGGRADTQY
TRBJ1-2 TRBV7-2 ASSLRDPRHGYT
TRBJ2-1 TRBV27 ASSSAMGARYNEQF
TRBJ2-1 TRBV9 ASNPFEGANEQF
TRBJ2-3 TRBV6-5 ASSPGWADTQY
TRBJ1-1 TRBV5-1 ASSLGGWQPMNTEAF
TRBJ2-6 TRBV6-6 ATAGIRKGANVLT
TRBJ2-3 TRBV5-1 ASSSGLSSDTQY
TRBJ1-5 TRBV6-6 ASSYSLSQPQH
TRBJ2-5 TRBV6-1 ASSDGGTTVETQY
TRBJ2-4 TRBV28 AGRRGGSENIQY
TRBJ2-3 TRBV9 ASSPRERSTDTQY
TRBJ1-1 TRBV4-1 ASGLGREGAEAF
TRBJ1-1 TRBV7-2 ASSLNGQGASEAF
TRBJ1-3 TRBV18 ASSLNRANSGNTIY
TRBJ1-5 TRBV25-1 ASSAQDGGQPQH